This T cell receptor beta chain was sequenced for a study of T-cell memory formation after mild COVID-19. Germline CDR1 LNHDA, CDR2 SQIVND (reference sequence). V was trimmed by 4 bases and J by 1 base, leaving 5 bases between them. The CDR3 consists of 13 residues. TCRdb called the 5' RACE reads again in MiXCR, with one record for every CDR3 protein. The sample comprises around 530,000 distinct CDR3 sequences, 20% to 25% of which are singletons, and about 8.2% rests with the top ten. The chain has TRBV19 and TRBJ1-5; D is undetermined. The source material was PBMCs or a T cell subset sorted from them (not recorded which). This receptor was identified in an adult woman who had mild COVID-19 (a few samples of this study predate the infection). Cell type and time point are not known. The CDR3 is CASSKGSNQPQHF. The CDR3 DNA sequence: TGTGCCAGTAGTAAAGGGAGCAATCAGCCCCAGCATTTT.